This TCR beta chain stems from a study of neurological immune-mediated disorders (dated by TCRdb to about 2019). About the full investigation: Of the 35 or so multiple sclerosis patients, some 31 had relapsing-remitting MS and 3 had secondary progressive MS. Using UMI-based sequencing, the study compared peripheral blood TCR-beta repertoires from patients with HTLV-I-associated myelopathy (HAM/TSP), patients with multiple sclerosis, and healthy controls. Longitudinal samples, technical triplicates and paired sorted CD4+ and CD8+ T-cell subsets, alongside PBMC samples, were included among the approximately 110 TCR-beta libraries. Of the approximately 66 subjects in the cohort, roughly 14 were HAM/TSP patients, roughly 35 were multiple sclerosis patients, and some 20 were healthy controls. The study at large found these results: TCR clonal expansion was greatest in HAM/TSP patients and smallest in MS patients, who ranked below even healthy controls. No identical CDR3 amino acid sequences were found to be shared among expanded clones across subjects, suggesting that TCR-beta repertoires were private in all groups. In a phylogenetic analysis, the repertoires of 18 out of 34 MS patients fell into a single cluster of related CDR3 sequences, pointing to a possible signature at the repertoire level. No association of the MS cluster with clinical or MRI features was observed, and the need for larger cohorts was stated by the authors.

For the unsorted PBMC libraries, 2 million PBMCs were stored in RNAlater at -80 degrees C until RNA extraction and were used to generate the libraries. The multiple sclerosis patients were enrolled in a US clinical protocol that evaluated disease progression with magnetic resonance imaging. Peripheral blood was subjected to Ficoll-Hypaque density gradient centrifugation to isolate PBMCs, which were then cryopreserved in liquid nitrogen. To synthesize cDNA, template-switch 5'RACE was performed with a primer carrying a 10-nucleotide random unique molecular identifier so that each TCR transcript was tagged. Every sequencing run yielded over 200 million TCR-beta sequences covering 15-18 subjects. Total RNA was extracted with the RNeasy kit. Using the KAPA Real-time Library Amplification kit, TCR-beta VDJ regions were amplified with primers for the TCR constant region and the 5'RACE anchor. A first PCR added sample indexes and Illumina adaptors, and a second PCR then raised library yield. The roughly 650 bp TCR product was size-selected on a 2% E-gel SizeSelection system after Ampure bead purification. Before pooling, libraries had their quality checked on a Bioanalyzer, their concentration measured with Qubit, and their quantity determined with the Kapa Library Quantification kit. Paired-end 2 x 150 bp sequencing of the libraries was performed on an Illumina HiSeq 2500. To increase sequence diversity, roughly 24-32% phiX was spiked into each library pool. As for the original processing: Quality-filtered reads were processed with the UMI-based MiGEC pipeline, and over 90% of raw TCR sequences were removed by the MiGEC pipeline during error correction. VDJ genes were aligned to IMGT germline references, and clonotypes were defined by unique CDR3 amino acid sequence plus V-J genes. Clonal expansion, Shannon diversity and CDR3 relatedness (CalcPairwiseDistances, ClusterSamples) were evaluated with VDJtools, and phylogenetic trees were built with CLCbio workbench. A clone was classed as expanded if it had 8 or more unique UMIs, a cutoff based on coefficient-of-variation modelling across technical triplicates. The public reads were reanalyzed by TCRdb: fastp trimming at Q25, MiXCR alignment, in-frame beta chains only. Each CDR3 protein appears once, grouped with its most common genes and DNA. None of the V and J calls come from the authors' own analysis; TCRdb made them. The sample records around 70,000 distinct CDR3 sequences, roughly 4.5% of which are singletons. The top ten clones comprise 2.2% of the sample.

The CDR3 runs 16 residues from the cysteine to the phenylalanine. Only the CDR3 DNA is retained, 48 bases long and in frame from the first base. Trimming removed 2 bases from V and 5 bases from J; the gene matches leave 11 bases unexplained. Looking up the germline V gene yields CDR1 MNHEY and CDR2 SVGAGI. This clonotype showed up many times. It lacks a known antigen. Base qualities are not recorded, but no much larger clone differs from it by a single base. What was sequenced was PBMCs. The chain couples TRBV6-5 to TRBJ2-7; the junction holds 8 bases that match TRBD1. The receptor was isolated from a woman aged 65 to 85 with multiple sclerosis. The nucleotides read TGTGCCAGCAGTTACCGAACACCTGGACAGGGAGACGAGCAGTACTTC. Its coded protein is CASSYRTPGQGDEQYF.